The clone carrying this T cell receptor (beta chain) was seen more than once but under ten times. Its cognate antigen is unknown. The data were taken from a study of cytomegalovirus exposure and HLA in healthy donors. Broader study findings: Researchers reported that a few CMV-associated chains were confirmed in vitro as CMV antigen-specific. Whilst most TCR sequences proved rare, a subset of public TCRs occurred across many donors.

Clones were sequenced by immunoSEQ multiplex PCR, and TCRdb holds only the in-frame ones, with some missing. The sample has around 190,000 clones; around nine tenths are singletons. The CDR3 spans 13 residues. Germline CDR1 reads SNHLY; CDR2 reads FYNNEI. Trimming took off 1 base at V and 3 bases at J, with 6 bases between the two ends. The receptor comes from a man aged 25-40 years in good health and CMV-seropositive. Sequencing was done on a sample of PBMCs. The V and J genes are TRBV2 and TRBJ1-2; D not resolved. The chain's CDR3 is CASSEEQYYGYTF. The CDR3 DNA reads TGTGCCAGCAGTGAAGAACAGTACTATGGCTACACCTTC.